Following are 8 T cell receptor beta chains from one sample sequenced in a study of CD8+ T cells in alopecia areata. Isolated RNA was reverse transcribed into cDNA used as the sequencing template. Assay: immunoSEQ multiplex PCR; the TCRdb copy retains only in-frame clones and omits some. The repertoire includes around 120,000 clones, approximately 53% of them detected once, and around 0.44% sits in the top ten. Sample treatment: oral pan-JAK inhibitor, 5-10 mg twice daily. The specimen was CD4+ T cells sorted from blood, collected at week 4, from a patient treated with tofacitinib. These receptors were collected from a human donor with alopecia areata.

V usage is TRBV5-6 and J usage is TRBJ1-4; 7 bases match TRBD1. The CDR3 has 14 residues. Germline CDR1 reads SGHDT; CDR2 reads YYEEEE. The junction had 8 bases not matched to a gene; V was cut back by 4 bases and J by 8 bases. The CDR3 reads CASSQLAGGEKLFF. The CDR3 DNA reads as TGTGCCAGCAGCCAATTGGCAGGGGGGGAAAAACTGTTTTTT.

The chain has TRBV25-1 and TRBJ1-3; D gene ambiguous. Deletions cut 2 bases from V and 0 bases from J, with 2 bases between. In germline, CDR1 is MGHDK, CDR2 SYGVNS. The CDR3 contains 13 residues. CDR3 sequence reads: CASSETSGNTIYF. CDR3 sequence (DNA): TGTGCCAGCAGTGAAACCTCTGGAAACACCATATATTTT.

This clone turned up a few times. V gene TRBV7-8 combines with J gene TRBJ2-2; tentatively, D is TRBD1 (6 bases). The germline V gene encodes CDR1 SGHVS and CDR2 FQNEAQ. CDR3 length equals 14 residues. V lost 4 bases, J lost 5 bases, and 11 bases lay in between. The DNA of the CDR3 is TGTGCCAGCAGCTCCGGACAGTGGACCGGGGAGCTGTTTTTT. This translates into CASSSGQWTGELFF.

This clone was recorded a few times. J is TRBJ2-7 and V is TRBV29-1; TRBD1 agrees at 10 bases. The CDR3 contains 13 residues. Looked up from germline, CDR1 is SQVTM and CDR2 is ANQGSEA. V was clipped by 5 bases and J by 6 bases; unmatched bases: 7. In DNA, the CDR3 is TGCAGCGTTTGCCCGGGACAGGGGACCGAGCAGTACTTC. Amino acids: CSVCPGQGTEQYF.

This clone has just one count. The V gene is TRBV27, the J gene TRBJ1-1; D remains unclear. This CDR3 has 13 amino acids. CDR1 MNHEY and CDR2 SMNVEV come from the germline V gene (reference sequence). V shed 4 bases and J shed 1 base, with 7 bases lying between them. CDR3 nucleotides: TGTGCCAGCAGTTACCGGGAGAACACTGAAGCTTTCTTT. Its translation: CASSYRENTEAFF.

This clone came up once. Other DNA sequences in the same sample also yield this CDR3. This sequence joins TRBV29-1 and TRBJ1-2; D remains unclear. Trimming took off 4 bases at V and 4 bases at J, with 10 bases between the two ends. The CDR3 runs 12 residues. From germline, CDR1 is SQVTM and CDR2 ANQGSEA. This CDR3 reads CSVGSEGYGYTF. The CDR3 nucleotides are TGCAGCGTTGGGTCGGAGGGCTATGGCTACACCTTC.

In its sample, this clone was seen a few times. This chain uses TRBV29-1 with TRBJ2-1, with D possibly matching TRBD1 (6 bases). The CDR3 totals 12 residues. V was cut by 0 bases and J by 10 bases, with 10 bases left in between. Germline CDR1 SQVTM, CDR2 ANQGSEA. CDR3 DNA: TGCAGCGTTGAAGATCCTGGACAGGAGCAGTTCTTC. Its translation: CSVEDPGQEQFF.

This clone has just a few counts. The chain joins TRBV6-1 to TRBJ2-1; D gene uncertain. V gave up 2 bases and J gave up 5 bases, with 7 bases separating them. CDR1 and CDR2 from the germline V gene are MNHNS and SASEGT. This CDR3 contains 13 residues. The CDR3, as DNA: TGTGCCAGCAGTGAACGGGCAGACAATGAGCAGTTCTTC. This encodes CASSERADNEQFF.